This T cell receptor (beta chain) was retrieved from a study of T cells in Graves' hyperthyroidism and ophthalmopathy. Points from the study as a whole: Peripheral blood also featured most of the thyroid clonotypes expanded above 0.001.

This clonotype was counted at least ten times. Its specificity is not known. Amplified regions were TCR beta CDR3 sequences from RNA transcripts. The HTBI primer set served for first-round RT-PCR of the TCR CDR3. TCRdb re-called the multiplex PCR reads with MiXCR, one entry per CDR3 protein. This repertoire shows approximately 600,000 distinct CDR3 sequences, roughly 20% found once; its top ten account for under 35%. This receptor was taken from a man aged 25-45 years with Graves' ophthalmopathy. The specimen sequenced was blood.

CDR3 residues: CASSRPGGYTF. CDR3 nucleotides: TGTGCCAGCAGCCGACCCGGGGGCTACACCTTC. The chain has TRBV2 and TRBJ1-2; D is ambiguous. V shed 6 bases and J shed 8 bases, with 10 bases lying between them. Per the germline V gene, CDR1 is SNHLY and CDR2 is FYNNEI. CDR3 size: 11 residues. The variable domain in full, with the rest retrieved from reference TRBV2 and TRBJ1-2, is EPEVTQTPSHQVTQMGQEVILRCVPISNHLYFYWYRQILGQKVEFLVSFYNNEISEKSEIFDDQFSVERPDGSNFTLKIRSTKLEDSAMYFCASSRPGGYTFGSGTRLTVV.